The next 8 T cell receptor beta chains were all read from a single sample in a study of tissue T cells after allogeneic stem cell transplantation (dated by TCRdb to between 2021 and 2022). Receptor amplification or capture employed the immunoSEQ multiplex PCR assay. What TCRdb holds here is the immuneACCESS table cut down to in-frame rearrangements. Part of the clones is not present; checked against another copy, under half of the missing clones reflect an unresolved V gene, and the others are unexplained. The sample records 25,000 to 30,000 clones, about 89% of which are singletons. The ten largest make up about 2% of the sample. Explained via the paper, the time point label denotes: recipient (host-origin) PBMCs collected before allo-HCT. The material sequenced was blood, taken before transplantation. Receptor source: a male donor older than 55 who later had graft-versus-host disease after an allogeneic stem cell transplant.

V and J are TRBV18 and TRBJ1-6, with D unclear. CDR1 KGHSH and CDR2 LQKENI come from the germline V gene. Trimming cost V 3 bases and J 5 bases, with 14 bases left between them. This CDR3 is built from 16 residues. DNA of the CDR3: TGTGCCAGCTCACCCCAAGGTAAAACGGATAATTCACCCCTCCACTTT. Residues: CASSPQGKTDNSPLHF.

The CDR3 DNA is TGTGCCAGTAGTATCTGGGGTAGATCTCACGGCTACACCTTC. The encoded protein is CASSIWGRSHGYTF. The chain has TRBV19 and TRBJ1-2; D uncertain. This CDR3 comprises 14 residues. Germline CDR1 LNHDA, CDR2 SQIVND (reference sequence). Between the trimmed V and J ends, which lost 3 bases and 8 bases, there was a span of 16 bases. Complete variable domain (other parts from reference TRBV19 and TRBJ1-2): DGGITQSPKYLFRKEGQNVTLSCEQNLNHDAMYWYRQDPGQGLRLIYYSQIVNDFQKGDIAEGYSVSREKKESFPLTVTSAQKNPTAFYLCASSIWGRSHGYTFGSGTRLTVV.

This chain uses TRBV5-5 with TRBJ2-5, with D perhaps TRBD1 (6 bases). Germline assignment: CDR1 SGHKS and CDR2 YYEKEE (reference sequence). The CDR3 is 15 residues long. Trimming removed 5 bases at V and 5 bases at J, with 19 bases between. The CDR3 sequence is CASSSDSLRAETQYF. The CDR3 DNA sequence: TGTGCCAGCAGTTCGGACAGTCTGCGGGCGGAGACCCAGTACTTC.

V and J are TRBV9 and TRBJ1-2; D perhaps matches TRBD1 (5 bases). The V gene's germline CDR1 is SGDLS and CDR2 YYNGEE. V lost 0 bases, J lost 6 bases, and 6 bases lay in between. The CDR3 totals 12 residues. CDR3 nucleotides: TGTGCCAGCAGCGTAGGCAGGGATGGCTACACCTTC. Translating gives CASSVGRDGYTF.

This chain connects TRBV6-5 to TRBJ2-4; possibly TRBD2 for D (5 bases). Germline V gives CDR1 MNHEY, CDR2 SVGAGI. Trimming left V 1 base short and J 0 bases short, with 10 bases between. This CDR3 is 16 amino acids long. The CDR3 sequence is CASSYLTGGAKNIQYF. The CDR3 region has the DNA TGTGCCAGCAGTTACTTGACTGGAGGAGCCAAAAACATTCAGTACTTC.

The chain has TRBV5-4 and TRBJ2-7; TRBD2 matches 9 bases. The V gene end was trimmed by 0 bases and the J gene end by 2 bases; junction bases not matched to a gene: 3. The CDR3 spans 15 residues. Germline V lookup: CDR1 SGHNT, CDR2 YYREEE (reference sequence). This chain's CDR3 is CASSLAAGGPYEQYF. The CDR3 coding sequence is TGTGCCAGCAGCTTGGCAGCGGGAGGACCCTACGAGCAGTACTTC.

This rearrangement joins TRBV6-5 to TRBJ2-3; 11 positions match TRBD2. CDR3 length: 14 amino acids. V dropped 7 bases and J dropped 6; count of bases not matched to a gene: 6. In germline, CDR1 is MNHEY, CDR2 SVGAGI. CDR3 region: CASKETSGADTQYF. CDR3 nucleotides: TGTGCCAGCAAAGAGACTAGCGGGGCGGATACGCAGTATTTT.

This clone came up once. This chain uses TRBV6-4 with TRBJ2-1; D is undetermined. Trimming left V 5 bases short and J 0 bases short, with 11 bases between. The CDR3 is 15 amino acids. The V gene's germline CDR1 is MRHNA and CDR2 SNTAGT. In nucleotides, the CDR3 is TGTGCCAGCAGTCCCGGACCAGACTCCTACAATGAGCAGTTCTTC. Its protein product is CASSPGPDSYNEQFF.